The present T cell receptor beta chain was sequenced within a study of cytomegalovirus exposure and HLA in healthy donors (dated by TCRdb to 2015 to 2018). About the investigation overall: According to an earlier analysis of around 600 of the donors, about 179 million T cells yielded roughly 100 million unique TCR beta sequences and more than 250 Gb of sequence data. An early release that covered some 630 HLA-typed donors contained around 300 gigabases of sequencing data and tens of millions of unique TCR sequences. The genetic ancestry cluster associated with self-reported Caucasian donors included around 76% of the roughly 400 genotyped donors. The study aimed to test whether signatures of past pathogen exposure could be identified by cataloging public T cell receptors. The study used immunosequencing to profile the T cell repertoires of 666 subjects and linked those repertoires to cytomegalovirus serostatus. Along with the approximately 600-subject first cohort, a separate validation cohort of around 110 different subjects was used. To predict cytomegalovirus infection status, the study brought together high-throughput TCR immunosequencing, statistical association of individual TCRs with disease status, and machine learning. To study patterns of TCR occurrence, a later analysis re-analyzed previously published TCR beta repertoires from around 670 donors and added high-resolution HLA genotyping. The later analysis used no new phenotypic data to find candidate immune exposures, relying instead on TCR beta sequences and their occurrence across donors. To decide whether each TCR beta V gene segment behaved as functional or pseudogenic, an earlier analysis of approximately 590 of the donors relied on high-throughput TCR beta sequencing. Donor age, sex, ethnicity and CMV serostatus were compiled together with the repertoire data. A later genetic analysis used genome-wide SNP genotypes for 398 of the 666 donors, treating that subset as a discovery cohort. All discovery cohort repertoires had been generated using a single sequencing platform. HLA typing covered class I and class II loci at four-digit resolution. Typing coverage varied by locus: roughly 629-630 donors for A, B, C, DRB1 and DQB1; roughly 520 for DQA1; around 610 for DPA1; approximately 470 for DPB1. About 5 DR-DQ haplotypes were handled as single units for association and clustering, since linkage in the cohort was strong. On average, around 240,000 unique TCR beta nucleotide sequences were sequenced per donor among some 420 genotyped donors of the cohort, with 15% to 20% of those sequences being non-productive.

The library came from the immunoSEQ multiplex PCR assay. For the multiplex PCR, a mixture combining 60 forward primers for TCR Vbeta segments and 13 reverse primers for TCR Jbeta segments was used. The CDR3 region of rearranged TCR beta genes was amplified from genomic DNA with a multiplex PCR assay. Amplified TCR beta libraries were sequenced as 87-base-pair reads on the Illumina HiSeq System. The study's processing was this. Across the 600 to 700 repertoires, a later analysis counted approximately 83 million unique TCR beta chains, 9.5 million to 13 million of which were shared by at least two donors. Raw reads were error-corrected and collapsed into unique sequences by a nearest-neighbor algorithm in which closely related sequences were merged to remove PCR and sequencing errors. To assign V, D and J gene segments, CDR3 sequences were aligned to IMGT reference sequences. For a sequence to be retained, at least a six-nucleotide match to both a V gene segment and a J gene segment was required. Rearrangements were called productive when the CDR3 lacked stop codons and stayed in frame with V and J; all others were non-productive. Following IMGT convention, CDR3 was defined as the stretch from the second conserved V-encoded cysteine up to the conserved J-encoded phenylalanine. The earlier analysis of about 560 of the donors excluded any sequence lacking an unambiguous match to a single V gene segment. In an earlier analysis of 587 of the donors, a V segment was called functional when productive rearrangements were above 56.7%, and segregating when the standard deviation between donors exceeded 5%. To diagnose cytomegalovirus status from the catalog of TCR beta chain sequences, a statistical classification framework was built. In a later analysis, TCR nucleotide sequences were compared against IMGT/GENE-DB human TR gene sequences so that V and J genes could be assigned. A later analysis assigned CDR3 sequences and most-parsimonious VDJ recombination scenarios with the TCRdist pipeline. In a later analysis, each TCR beta chain was defined by its CDR3 amino acid sequence together with its V-gene family, and reads lacking a unique V-gene family were excluded. To address suspected cross-contamination and a sequencing artifact, a later analysis removed roughly 640 highly shared, low-generation-probability nucleotide sequences. In a later analysis, a clonal expansion index for each public chain was calculated from normalized within-repertoire ranks of inferred template counts. A later analysis computed generation probabilities with a VDJ recombination model fitted to out-of-frame rearrangements, and checked the results against IGoR. A later analysis scored TCR-TCR, TCR-HLA and TCR-CMV co-occurrence with hypergeometric tests, applying a repertoire-size bias correction to TCR pairs. In a later analysis, false discovery rates were estimated by permuting HLA or CMV assignments 20 times. In a later analysis, co-occurring TCRs were grouped using DBSCAN, with TCRdist sequence similarity added in when clustering inside HLA-allele-positive subsets. Repertoires with fewer than 30,000 or more than 120,000 public chains were left out of co-occurrence clustering, as were four to six repertoires with anomalous nucleotide sharing. The source is immuneACCESS, and TCRdb retained only in-frame sequences with V and J called. Part of the clones is not carried over; for the studies checked, unresolved V genes explain less than half of this, and the remainder is unexplained. V, J and clone size are taken as reported in that table, and D and trimming were inferred from the DNA itself. This sample's table carries 150,000 to 250,000 clones. 0.65% to 0.75% of the sample is held by the ten biggest clonotypes.

Notes on this clone: No antigen is known for it.

In total, approximately 700 healthy bone marrow donors made up the cohort. All cohort members were sampled while nominally healthy, although unrecorded immune exposures were likely present. The donor tested CMV seronegative, placing the donor among the 350 or so seronegative members of the cohort. A peripheral blood sample was collected from each donor, and TCR beta sequencing was performed on peripheral blood mononuclear cells. The Qiagen DNeasy Blood Extraction Kit was used to extract genomic DNA from the blood cell samples. What the work shows at the level of the full study, not this receptor alone: Three of the identified cytomegalovirus-associated TCR beta chains were confirmed in vitro to be specific for cytomegalovirus antigens. In a later analysis, most CMV-associated TCR beta chains were found to appear HLA-restricted, with HLA associations seemingly driven largely by CMV exposure. In a later analysis, some 18,000 TCR beta sequences were associated with specific HLA alleles at a false discovery rate of 0.05. Because HLA typing was missing for some donors at each locus, association tests included only the typed subset. The study gave a list of roughly 150 TCR beta chains associated with cytomegalovirus. For the cohort, immune exposure information was limited to CMV serostatus. A further reported finding was that TCR beta sequences accurately predicted the HLA-A and HLA-B alleles for most subjects in the first cohort. It was suggested by the authors that the approach could potentially be generalized to other disease states and immunological phenotypes. The earlier analysis of 587 of the donors excluded seventeen rarely observed V segments, including chromosome 9 orphons, because counts were too low. In this cohort, only TCR beta chains were sequenced, and detectable features were limited by the absence of alpha or paired-chain data. In a later analysis, several top co-occurrence clusters were reported to appear linked to parvovirus B19, influenza, CMV and Epstein-Barr virus. A later genetic analysis associated a missense DCLRE1C variant with V-gene and J-gene trimming of TCR beta chains, and an independent cohort replicated the association. The presence/absence analyses assumed that sequencing depth was roughly uniform across donors, and that assumption may not be true. A group of highly shared sequence variants was considered likely to be a technical artifact of the sequencing pipeline. A later analysis found that TCR association rates varied across HLA loci, with DRB1 alleles showing the most associated TCRs and HLA-C alleles the fewest. Linkage disequilibrium might explain the correlated functional status among segregating V segments, but an unknown experimental factor could not be ruled out. The classifier was reported to diagnose cytomegalovirus status with high specificity and sensitivity in both the original and validation cohorts. Across donors, most TCR sequences were observed very rarely, whereas some public TCRs were present in many individuals. In a later genetic analysis, fewer N-insertions in productive TCRs were reported among donors in an Asian-associated ancestry cluster than the roughly 710-donor mean. A later analysis found that HLA-associated TCR beta chains were more clonally expanded and had lower generation probabilities than equally common non-associated chains. Strong co-occurrence of HLA alleles, especially DR and DQ, made assigning TCR associations to individual alleles difficult. Broadly in line with IMGT annotations, most TCR beta V segments showed up in productive rearrangements about 87% or about 30% of the time in an earlier analysis of several hundred of the donors.

This TCR was recovered from a boy aged 5-17 years in good health and CMV-seronegative. Material for sequencing was PBMCs.

Read as DNA, the sequence is TGTGCCAGCAGCGTAGCTGAGTCCCTCACTGAAGCTTTCTTT. The resulting protein is CASSVAESLTEAFF. The chain couples TRBV9 to TRBJ1-1, with no reliable assignment of the D segment. The CDR3 runs 14 amino acids, cysteine and phenylalanine included. Just the 42-base CDR3 DNA is kept, in frame starting at base 1. The junction carries 10 bases between V and J, which are trimmed by 0 bases and 4 bases respectively. The germline V gene encodes CDR1 SGDLS and CDR2 YYNGEE.